Following are 24 T cell receptor beta chains from one sample sequenced in a study of blood T cell repertoires in COVID-19. TCRdb's copy holds only in-frame clones and misses some; the assay was immunoSEQ multiplex PCR. This sample has some 70,000 clones; about nine tenths occur once, and the top ten carry 43%. Input material: peripheral blood. The receptors here all came from an older woman with COVID-19, enrolled during active disease.

The rearrangement uses TRBV9 and TRBJ2-5; 9 bases are shared with TRBD1. Germline V gives CDR1 SGDLS, CDR2 YYNGEE. This CDR3 spans 14 amino acids. V trimming: 2 bases; J trimming: 1 base; junction bases outside the gene matches: 0. CDR3 nucleotides: TGTGCCAGCAGCGTGGGACAGGGCCAAGAGACCCAGTACTTC. This codes for CASSVGQGQETQYF.

The chain links TRBV11-3 to TRBJ2-3; 13 bases fit TRBD2. There are 18 residues in the CDR3. Germline CDR1 reads SGHNT; CDR2 reads YENEEA. Trimming removed 5 bases from V and 2 bases from J; junction bases left unmatched: 10. CDR3 DNA: TGTGCCAGCAGCGAAAGAGGGACTAGCGGGGTTAACACAGATACGCAGTATTTT. This sequence encodes CASSERGTSGVNTDTQYF.

This chain joins TRBV7-9 and TRBJ2-7; D possibly corresponds to TRBD2 (5 bases). The ends were cut back, 2 bases at V and 2 bases at J, with 10 bases in the middle. This CDR3 region has 14 residues. Germline CDR1 SEHNR, CDR2 FQNEAQ (reference sequence). The CDR3 reads CASSLMDGTYEQYF. In DNA form, the CDR3 reads TGTGCCAGCAGCTTAATGGACGGGACCTACGAGCAGTACTTC.

The rearrangement joins TRBV6-6 to TRBJ2-7, with 9 bases lining up with TRBD1. Germline values: CDR1 MNHNY, CDR2 SVGAGI (reference sequence). J was trimmed by 2 bases and V by 6 bases; bases with no gene match: 2. The CDR3 runs 13 residues. In DNA, the CDR3 is TGTGCCAGCAGCGGACAGGGGACCTACGAGCAGTACTTC. Its translation is CASSGQGTYEQYF.

This clone was seen a handful of times. The rearrangement uses TRBV6-2 or TRBV6-3 and TRBJ1-1; weak D call: TRBD1 (5 bases). The CDR3 covers 19 residues. Trimming left V 2 bases short and J 1 base short, with 23 bases between. Germline V lookup: CDR1 MNHEY, CDR2 SVGEGT. As DNA, the CDR3 is TGTGCCAGCAGTTACAAAGATTGGGTAATAAGGGGAAGGAACACTGAAGCTTTCTTT. Residues: CASSYKDWVIRGRNTEAFF.

The CDR3 reads CASSPTHFRVYTEAFF. The CDR3 nucleotides read TGTGCCAGCAGCCCAACGCACTTCAGGGTTTACACTGAAGCTTTCTTT. The genes are TRBV28 and TRBJ1-1, with TRBD1 as a possible D gene (5 bases). Looked up from germline, CDR1 is MDHEN and CDR2 is SYDVKM. V was cut by 6 bases and J by 3 bases, with 20 bases left in between. The CDR3 length is 16 residues. The entire variable domain, with the rest obtained from reference TRBV28 and TRBJ1-1, is as follows: DVKVTQSSRYLVKRTGEKVFLECVQDMDHENMFWYRQDPGLGLRLIYFSYDVKMKEKGDIPEGYSVSREKKERFSLILESASTNQTSMYLCASSPTHFRVYTEAFFGQGTRLTVV.

The rearrangement joins TRBV6-6 to TRBJ2-7, with 8 bases that match TRBD1. The V and J ends lost 5 bases and 2 bases, in that order; junction bases with no gene match: 14. The CDR3 has 17 residues. The germline CDR1 and CDR2 sequences are MNHNY and SVGAGI (reference sequence). CDR3 residues: CASSRVLGQGAAYEQYF. As DNA, the CDR3 is TGTGCCAGCAGTCGCGTTCTAGGACAGGGCGCCGCCTACGAGCAGTACTTC.

The sample holds a few counts of this clone. V gene TRBV6-6 combines with J gene TRBJ1-6; 7 bases are a match to TRBD1. With V trimmed by 5 bases and J by 8 bases, 6 bases remained unmatched. Germline CDR1 reads MNHNY; CDR2 reads SVGAGI (reference sequence). This CDR3 contains 14 residues. The CDR3: CASSTGQAYSPLHF. CDR3 in DNA: TGTGCCAGCAGTACCGGACAGGCCTATTCACCCCTCCACTTT.

The chain is built from TRBV16 and TRBJ2-1, with TRBD2 matching 15 bases. The CDR3 runs to 17 residues. V gave up 4 bases and J gave up 8 bases; unmatched junction bases: 9. Germline values: CDR1 KGHSY, CDR2 FQNENV. The CDR3 DNA reads as TGTGCCAGCAGCCTCATGAACGGACTAGCGGGAGGGGATGAGCAGTTCTTC. As protein: CASSLMNGLAGGDEQFF. Complete variable domain (other parts from reference TRBV16 and TRBJ2-1): GEEVAQTPKHLVRGEGQKAKLYCAPIKGHSYVFWYQQVLKNEFKFLISFQNENVFDETGMPKERFSAKCLPNSPCSLEIQATKLEDSAVYFCASSLMNGLAGGDEQFFGPGTRLTVL.

The chain uses TRBV29-1 and TRBJ1-2, with D possibly being TRBD1 (6 bases). V lost 8 bases, J lost 6 bases, and 19 bases lay in between. Germline V gene sequence: CDR1 SQVTM, CDR2 ANQGSEA. There are 13 residues in the CDR3. DNA for the CDR3: TGCAGCACCCTGGGGGCGCCCAGGGATGGCTACACCTTC. Its protein is CSTLGAPRDGYTF. Complete variable domain (other parts from reference TRBV29-1 and TRBJ1-2): SAVISQKPSRDICQRGTSLTIQCQVDSQVTMMFWYRQQPGQSLTLIATANQGSEATYESGFVIDKFPISRPNLTFSTLTVSNMSPEDSSIYLCSTLGAPRDGYTFGSGTRLTVV.

The chain combines TRBV29-1 with TRBJ1-3; no definite D call. This CDR3 comprises 12 residues. The ends were cut back, 7 bases at V and 0 bases at J, with 7 bases in the middle. Germline CDR1 and CDR2: SQVTM and ANQGSEA. CDR3 nucleotide sequence: TGCAGCGCCCATTCCTCTGGAAACACCATATATTTT. This codes for CSAHSSGNTIYF.

V is TRBV24-1 and J is TRBJ2-1; 7 nucleotides match TRBD1. J gave up 2 bases and V 4 bases, and 7 bases lay outside the gene matches. The CDR3 loop spans 16 amino acids. Per germline, CDR1 KGHDR and CDR2 SFDVKD. CDR3 sequence (DNA): TGTGCCACCAGTGAATCACCGGGACAGACCTACAATGAGCAGTTCTTC. Amino acids: CATSESPGQTYNEQFF.

The rearrangement links TRBV19 to TRBJ2-7, with 7 positions matching TRBD1. The V and J ends lost 3 bases and 5 bases, in that order; junction bases with no gene match: 7. The CDR3 length is 14 residues. Germline CDR1 is LNHDA and CDR2 is SQIVND (reference sequence). Here the CDR3 DNA reads TGTGCCAGTAGTATCCAGGGACAGCTGCACGAGCAGTACTTC. This codes for CASSIQGQLHEQYF.

V usage is TRBV18 and J usage is TRBJ1-2; D perhaps matches TRBD1 (6 bases). This CDR3 contains 17 residues. Germline V gene lookup returns CDR1 KGHSH and CDR2 LQKENI. The V gene lost 1 base and the J gene lost 4 bases, with 19 bases spanning the gap. CDR3 sequence reads: CASSPQAFWTESYGYTF. CDR3 in DNA: TGTGCCAGCTCACCACAGGCTTTTTGGACAGAATCCTATGGCTACACCTTC.

This chain joins TRBV7-7 and TRBJ2-3; TRBD2 is a possible D gene (6 bases). CDR3 length: 16 amino acids. Germline CDR1 and CDR2: SSHAT and FNYEAQ (reference sequence). V lost 5 bases, J lost 1 base, and 16 bases lay in between. CDR3 loop: CASSPGGAPGTDTQYF. Here the CDR3 DNA reads TGTGCCAGCAGCCCTGGCGGGGCGCCCGGCACAGATACGCAGTATTTT.

V is TRBV10-3 and J is TRBJ1-1; 7 positions match TRBD1. CDR1 and CDR2 (germline): ENHRY, SYGVKD. With V trimmed by 4 bases and J by 2 bases, 7 bases remained unmatched. This CDR3 is 15 amino acids long. CDR3 bases: TGTGCCATCAGTGGCCCAGGGGGATTTAACACTGAAGCTTTCTTT. This gives the protein CAISGPGGFNTEAFF.

The V gene is TRBV12-3 or TRBV12-4, the J gene TRBJ1-6; D is unclear. This CDR3 contains 11 residues. The V and J ends lost 4 bases and 10 bases respectively, with 5 bases between them. The CDR3 reads CASSSESPLHF. CDR3 nucleotides: TGTGCCAGCAGTTCTGAGTCACCCCTCCACTTT.

The rearrangement uses TRBV5-6 and TRBJ2-2; D is possibly TRBD2 (6 bases). This CDR3 spans 16 amino acids. The germline V gene encodes CDR1 SGHDT and CDR2 YYEEEE. V lost 4 bases to trimming and J lost 5 bases, with 18 bases between them. Here the CDR3 reads CASSPAGQPGTGELFF. In nucleotides, the CDR3 is TGTGCCAGCAGCCCCGCGGGGCAGCCGGGGACCGGGGAGCTGTTTTTT.

This clone occurred a few times. V usage is TRBV11-2 and J usage is TRBJ1-6; 11 bases are a match to TRBD1. The J segment lost 9 bases and the V segment lost 5 bases, leaving 6 bases of the junction unmatched. The length of the CDR3 is 15 residues. CDR1 and CDR2 from the germline V gene are SGHAT and FQNNGV. DNA for the CDR3: TGTGCCAGCAGCCCGGACAGGGGGCTAAGTTCACCCCTCCACTTT. Residues: CASSPDRGLSSPLHF.

This chain connects TRBV28 to TRBJ1-6; no clear D. Between the trimmed V and J ends, which lost 4 bases and 10 bases, there was a span of 8 bases. Germline V CDR1 and CDR2: MDHEN, SYDVKM. This CDR3 is 12 amino acids long. Here the CDR3 DNA reads TGTGCCAGCAGTTCTGAGCTCTCACCCCTCCACTTT. Translated: CASSSELSPLHF.

The V and J genes are TRBV3-1 (or the pseudogene TRBV3-2) and TRBJ1-6; TRBD1 agrees at 9 bases. This CDR3 has 14 amino acids. V gave up 1 base and J gave up 9 bases; unmatched junction bases: 1. Germline V gives CDR1 LGHDT, CDR2 YNNKEL (reference sequence). DNA for the CDR3: TGTGCCAGCAGCCAAGTGGACAGGGGTTCACCCCTCCACTTT. Amino acid sequence: CASSQVDRGSPLHF.

V gene TRBV6-1 combines with J gene TRBJ2-7; D is ambiguous. The CDR3 runs 13 residues. V lost 0 bases to trimming and J lost 3 bases, with 6 bases between them. CDR1 is MNHNS, CDR2 SASEGT, per germline. The CDR3 loop reads CASSEAPIYEQYF. Here the CDR3 DNA reads TGTGCCAGCAGTGAAGCCCCCATCTACGAGCAGTACTTC.

This rearrangement joins TRBV28 to TRBJ1-4; TRBD1 agrees at 9 bases. Germline V CDR1 and CDR2: MDHEN, SYDVKM. The ends lost 7 bases at V and 8 bases at J; junction bases unmatched: 8. This CDR3 comprises 14 residues. The CDR3 region has the DNA TGTGCCAGCACCTCGGGACAGGGTAGGGAAAAACTGTTTTTT. Amino acids: CASTSGQGREKLFF.

This sequence joins TRBV9 and TRBJ2-2; maybe TRBD2 (6 bases). V lost 7 bases to trimming and J lost 2 bases, with 18 bases between them. CDR3 length equals 16 residues. Looked up from germline, CDR1 is SGDLS and CDR2 is YYNGEE. CDR3: CASSEGTSLNTGELFF. CDR3 coding DNA: TGTGCCAGCTCGGAGGGGACCTCCCTAAACACCGGGGAGCTGTTTTTT.